These 19 T cell receptor beta chains were sequenced from one sample in a study of vaccination and CD4 T cells after COVID-19. Treatment defined: approximately nine-day PBMC culture with coronavirus spike peptide pools or control peptides (ViraFEST assay). These receptors have no known antigen. An Oncomine TCR Beta short-read assay was used to sequence the DNA from cultured CD4+ T cells. A single record per CDR3 protein comes from TCRdb applying MiXCR to the PCR reads. The table shows about 18,000 distinct CDR3 sequences, with around two fifths occurring only once. Sequences were derived from CD4+ T cells from blood, cultured in vitro, sampled after SARS-CoV-2 vaccination. The origin of the receptors is a human donor who had recovered from COVID-19.

This clonotype was picked up a small number of times. V is TRBV19 and J is TRBJ1-2; unclear D gene. Germline V gives CDR1 LNHDA, CDR2 SQIVND (reference sequence). The CDR3 loop spans 12 amino acids. The V end lost 3 bases, the J end lost 8 bases, and 10 bases lay between the germline ends. CDR3 sequence (DNA): TGTGCCAGTAGTATCCCCCCGGGGGGCTACACCTTC. This codes for CASSIPPGGYTF.

Remarks on this clonotype: Relative to the germline gene, one junction end is altered; a read error may explain this. J is TRBJ2-7 and V is TRBV20-1; 9 bases line up with TRBD2. The CDR3 has 13 residues. The germline V gene encodes CDR1 DFQATT and CDR2 SNEGSKA (reference sequence). Here the CDR3 DNA reads TGCAGTGCAAGAGGGGGACTAGCTCGGGAGCAGTACTTC. Protein sequence: CSARGGLAREQYF.

There are a few counts of this clonotype. The chain joins TRBV7-9 to TRBJ1-5; D remains unclear. Germline CDR1 SEHNR, CDR2 FQNEAQ (reference sequence). Trimming removed 1 base at V and 0 bases at J, with 7 bases between. The length of the CDR3 is 15 residues. The CDR3 DNA reads as TGTGCCAGCAGCTTAGGCGGTAATAGCAATCAGCCCCAGCATTTT. Protein: CASSLGGNSNQPQHF.

The J gene is TRBJ1-1, the V gene TRBV2; D not resolved. Trimming took off 10 bases at V and 1 base at J, with 13 bases between the two ends. The CDR3 length is 13 residues. Germline V gene data show CDR1 as SNHLY and CDR2 as FYNNEI. The CDR3 coding sequence is TGTGCCACCCGCAGGAGTTCGAACACTGAAGCTTTCTTT. As protein: CATRRSSNTEAFF.

The rearrangement links TRBV19 to TRBJ1-1, with D perhaps matching TRBD1 (5 bases). Deletions cut 2 bases from V and 4 bases from J, with 8 bases between. This CDR3 has 13 amino acids. Germline V gene sequence: CDR1 LNHDA, CDR2 SQIVND (reference sequence). This CDR3 is CASSIRDGTEAFF. For the CDR3, the DNA is TGTGCCAGTAGTATAAGGGACGGCACTGAAGCTTTCTTT.

This clonotype was seen more than once but under ten times. The chain carries TRBV7-2 and TRBJ2-7, with TRBD2 matching over 9 bases. V gave up 1 base and J gave up 2 bases; unmatched junction bases: 6. CDR3 length: 16 amino acids. The germline V gene encodes CDR1 SGHTA and CDR2 FQGNSA. CDR3 DNA: TGTGCCAGCAGCTTAGGAGAAGCGGGAGGACCCTACGAGCAGTACTTC. It yields the protein CASSLGEAGGPYEQYF.

This chain connects TRBV28 to TRBJ1-2; no clear D. Per the germline V gene, CDR1 is MDHEN and CDR2 is SYDVKM. CDR3 length: 12 amino acids. V shed 1 base and J shed 5 bases, with 5 bases lying between them. Written as DNA, the CDR3 is TGTGCCAGCAGTTTATTGCGTTATGGCTACACCTTC. Translated, it gives CASSLLRYGYTF.

This clonotype was observed once. V usage is TRBV30 and J usage is TRBJ1-2; no definite D call. The CDR3 has 14 residues. Germline-derived CDR1 and CDR2 are GTSNPN and SVGIG (reference sequence). Deletions cut 3 bases from V and 5 bases from J, with 16 bases between. The CDR3 bases are TGTGCCTGGAGCCGTGGAGGGAAAACATATGGCTACACCTTC. Protein sequence: CAWSRGGKTYGYTF.

The chain recombines TRBV27 with TRBJ2-5, with 7 positions matching TRBD1. Trimming removed 0 bases from V and 7 bases from J; junction bases left unmatched: 8. This CDR3 spans 15 amino acids. CDR1 is MNHEY and CDR2 is SMNVEV in the germline V gene (reference sequence). The CDR3 DNA sequence: TGTGCCAGCAGTTTATCACAGGGGTGGATTGGGACCCAGTACTTC. The encoded protein is CASSLSQGWIGTQYF.

The CDR3 sequence: CASRTSGRSYEQYF. The CDR3, as DNA: TGTGCCAGCAGAACGAGCGGCCGCTCCTACGAGCAGTACTTC. This sequence joins TRBV28 and TRBJ2-7; TRBD2 might be the D (5 bases). Per germline, CDR1 MDHEN and CDR2 SYDVKM. The CDR3 sequence is 14 residues long. V lost 6 bases and J 0 bases, leaving 12 bases between the germline ends.

This clonotype appeared a single time. V is TRBV6-2 or TRBV6-3 and J is TRBJ2-1; TRBD2 matches 8 bases. The V segment lost 6 bases and the J segment 7 bases; nucleotides outside the gene matches: 14. CDR3 length equals 16 residues. CDR1 MNHEY and CDR2 SVGEGT come from the germline V gene. CDR3 region: CASRTLGGGGRNEQFF. CDR3 sequence (DNA): TGTGCCAGCAGGACCCTCGGGGGGGGGGGCCGTAATGAGCAGTTCTTC.

This clonotype turned up a few times. The chain is built from TRBV19 and TRBJ1-2; possible D gene TRBD1, 5 bases. Trimming removed 5 bases at V and 2 bases at J, with 9 bases between. This CDR3 has 13 residues. Looked up from germline, CDR1 is LNHDA and CDR2 is SQIVND (reference sequence). CDR3: CASSYRDNYGYTF. The DNA for the CDR3 is TGTGCCAGTAGTTACCGGGACAACTATGGCTACACCTTC.

The V call is TRBV12-3 or TRBV12-4, the J call TRBJ1-5; tentatively, D is TRBD1 (6 bases). This CDR3 comprises 13 residues. With 10 bases removed from V and 3 bases from J, the gap between germline ends came to 13 bases. The CDR3 region has the DNA TGTGCCATCAAACAGGGAGACAATCAGCCCCAGCATTTT. This gives the protein CAIKQGDNQPQHF.

This clonotype is termed large (0.1 to 1%). V gene TRBV27 combines with J gene TRBJ2-7; 10 bases map to TRBD1. CDR1 and CDR2 (germline): MNHEY, SMNVEV (reference sequence). CDR3 length: 12 residues. Trimming removed 8 bases from V and 6 bases from J; junction bases left unmatched: 4. As DNA, the CDR3 is TGTGCCAGCGGGACAGGGGTTCGCGAGCAGTACTTC. This translates into CASGTGVREQYF.

V usage is TRBV11-3 and J usage is TRBJ2-7; the D is unclear. Germline lookup yields CDR1 SGHNT and CDR2 YENEEA. Between the trimmed V and J ends, which lost 5 bases and 2 bases, there was a span of 7 bases. This CDR3 has 12 residues. The CDR3 DNA reads as TGTGCCAGCAGCGGCGGCACCTACGAGCAGTACTTC. Protein product: CASSGGTYEQYF.

This clonotype was counted a few times. This chain links TRBV20-1 with TRBJ2-2; TRBD2 aligns across 9 bases. Germline V lookup: CDR1 DFQATT, CDR2 SNEGSKA (reference sequence). V lost 6 bases, J lost 2 bases, and 4 bases stayed unmatched. The CDR3 is 14 amino acids. The DNA of the CDR3 is TGCAGTGCAGCGGGGGGCCTAAACACCGGGGAGCTGTTTTTT. Protein sequence: CSAAGGLNTGELFF.

The J gene is TRBJ1-1, the V gene TRBV6-1; no clear D gene. The germline gives CDR1 MNHNS, CDR2 SASEGT. The CDR3 has 14 amino acids. V was cut by 1 base and J by 4 bases, with 10 bases left in between. In DNA, the CDR3 is TGTGCCAGCAGTGAAGTCCTAGAGAGCACTGAAGCTTTCTTT. Translating gives CASSEVLESTEAFF.

This chain joins TRBV19 and TRBJ2-3, with D perhaps matching TRBD2 (7 bases). In germline, CDR1 is LNHDA, CDR2 SQIVND (reference sequence). The CDR3 is made up of 15 amino acids. V gave up 5 bases and J gave up 2 bases, with 14 bases separating them. The chain's CDR3 is CASSPTAGATDTQYF. The CDR3 nucleotides are TGTGCCAGTAGTCCGACCGCGGGGGCCACAGATACGCAGTATTTT.

The V call is TRBV11-3, the J call TRBJ1-1, with D perhaps matching TRBD1 (5 bases). The V end was cut by 3 bases, the J end by 4 bases, with 9 bases between. CDR1 is SGHNT and CDR2 is YENEEA in the germline V gene. The CDR3 contains 13 residues. CDR3 region: CASSLEGSTEAFF. The CDR3 DNA follows: TGTGCCAGCAGCTTGGAGGGGAGCACTGAAGCTTTCTTT.